This entry lists 14 T cell receptor beta chains sequenced from one sample in a study of beta chain features in type 1 diabetes (dated by TCRdb to 2017 to 2018). Overall results and qualifications from the work: A moderate but significant shortening of TCRB CDR3 length was observed in type 1 diabetes patients in all four CD4+ subsets.

The antigens these receptors bind are not known. Library preparation was by the immunoSEQ multiplex PCR assay. The entire isolated RNA was reverse transcribed using the High Capacity cDNA Reverse Transcription Kit, and thus expressed TCRB transcripts were sequenced. What TCRdb holds here is the immuneACCESS table cut down to in-frame rearrangements. Part of the clones is not present; checked against another copy, under half of the missing clones reflect an unresolved V gene, and the others are unexplained. For this sample the table gives about 660,000 clones, of which roughly 13% were detected only once. The ten biggest clones cover just under 0.04% of the sample. Input material: naive CD4+ T cells from blood. The cell subset or site tag for this specimen amounts to: true naive CD4+ T cells. These receptors were collected from a man between 18 and 29 years old with type 1 diabetes.

This clone has more than one count but fewer than ten. Other DNA sequences from this sample encode an identical CDR3 as well. This chain joins TRBV27 and TRBJ2-7; D is uncertain. The CDR3 loop spans 13 amino acids. The germline V gene encodes CDR1 MNHEY and CDR2 SMNVEV (reference sequence). Deletions cut 5 bases from V and 2 bases from J, with 10 bases between. The CDR3, as DNA: TGTGCCAGCAGTCTTCGAAGGACCTACGAGCAGTACTTC. Translation: CASSLRRTYEQYF.

The rearrangement links TRBV23-1 to TRBJ1-5, with D tentatively TRBD1 (5 bases). TRBV23-1 is given ORF status, its function remaining uncertain. The length of the CDR3 is 16 residues. Trimming took 1 base from V and 0 from J, leaving 10 bases between them. The CDR3 region has the DNA TGCGCCAGCAGTCAATATGACAGCCTTAGCAATCAGCCCCAGCATTTT. Translating gives CASSQYDSLSNQPQHF.

The V and J genes are TRBV10-2 and TRBJ2-1; TRBD1 might be the D (5 bases). Trimming pared 1 base from V and 1 base from J, leaving 20 bases between. In germline, CDR1 is WSHSY, CDR2 SAAADI. The CDR3 totals 19 residues. For the CDR3, the DNA is TGCGCCAGCAGTGAGTTTAAGATTGGGGCGGTAGGGTCCTACAATGAGCAGTTCTTC. Translating gives CASSEFKIGAVGSYNEQFF.

This chain connects TRBV6-5 to TRBJ2-7; 8 bases are shared with TRBD1. The CDR3 is 13 amino acids. The J segment lost 3 bases and the V segment lost 5 bases, leaving 3 bases of the junction unmatched. Looked up from germline, CDR1 is MNHEY and CDR2 is SVGAGI. This CDR3 reads CASSVQGGYEQYF. The DNA for the CDR3 is TGTGCCAGCAGTGTACAGGGGGGCTACGAGCAGTACTTC.

This chain uses TRBV28 with TRBJ1-6, with TRBD1 matching 9 bases. From germline, CDR1 is MDHEN and CDR2 SYDVKM. CDR3 size: 15 residues. The V gene end was trimmed by 5 bases and the J gene end by 8 bases; junction bases not matched to a gene: 7. CDR3 region: CASSSPGQGYSPLHF. The CDR3 DNA is TGTGCCAGCAGTAGTCCGGGACAGGGCTATTCACCCCTCCACTTT.

This rearrangement joins TRBV5-1 to TRBJ1-6, with 10 nucleotides matching TRBD1. V shed 2 bases, J shed 9 bases, and the junction held 2 bases outside the gene matches. Germline CDR1 reads SGHRS; CDR2 reads YFSETQ. This CDR3 comprises 14 residues. The CDR3 DNA follows: TGCGCCAGCAGCTTTGGACAGGGGGGTTCACCCCTCCACTTT. Amino acid sequence: CASSFGQGGSPLHF.

This clone has more than one count but fewer than ten. The rearrangement joins TRBV18 to TRBJ2-5; the D is unclear. The V and J ends lost 6 bases and 4 bases respectively, with 12 bases between them. CDR3 length: 13 residues. Germline V gives CDR1 KGHSH, CDR2 LQKENI. In DNA, the CDR3 is TGTGCCAGCTCCCCGACGTCGGGAGAGACCCAGTACTTC. It yields the protein CASSPTSGETQYF.

V usage is TRBV7-9 and J usage is TRBJ1-4; 7 bases are a match to TRBD1. CDR1 SEHNR and CDR2 FQNEAQ come from the germline V gene (reference sequence). Trimming at V came to 5 bases and at J to 5 bases, leaving 5 bases not matched to a gene. CDR3 length equals 14 residues. The chain's CDR3 is CASSPQGVNEKLFF. The CDR3 bases are TGTGCCAGCAGCCCCCAGGGGGTGAATGAAAAACTGTTTTTT.

This clone has only a few counts. The rearrangement links TRBV30 to TRBJ1-1; D call uncertain. The CDR3 is 15 amino acids. Germline-derived CDR1 and CDR2 are GTSNPN and SVGIG (reference sequence). Deletions cut 2 bases from V and 4 bases from J, with 17 bases between. CDR3 in DNA: TGTGCCTGGAGTAGGACGGGCTTCGGCGGCACTGAAGCTTTCTTT. Its translation is CAWSRTGFGGTEAFF.

This CDR3 is CASSSSTGPARGEQYF. The DNA for the CDR3 is TGCGCCAGCAGCTCCTCGACAGGCCCGGCGCGGGGTGAGCAGTACTTC. This rearrangement joins TRBV5-1 to TRBJ2-7; the D call may be TRBD1 or TRBD2 (6 bases each). The CDR3 has 16 residues. The germline gives CDR1 SGHRS, CDR2 YFSETQ. Trimming stripped 3 bases from V and 7 bases from J, with 23 bases between.

This clone was detected only a few times. V is TRBV28 and J is TRBJ2-7; D unresolved. CDR1 is MDHEN, CDR2 SYDVKM, per germline. The germline V and J ends were trimmed by 6 bases and 4 bases, with 10 bases remaining between them. The CDR3 runs 12 residues. The CDR3 sequence is CASSQYDYEQYF. CDR3 bases: TGTGCCAGCAGCCAATATGATTACGAGCAGTACTTC. Based on the CDR3 plus reference TRBV28 and TRBJ2-7, the full variable domain is DVKVTQSSRYLVKRTGEKVFLECVQDMDHENMFWYRQDPGLGLRLIYFSYDVKMKEKGDIPEGYSVSREKKERFSLILESASTNQTSMYLCASSQYDYEQYFGPGTRLTVT.

The sample holds a few counts of this clone. The V gene is TRBV15, the J gene TRBJ2-1, with a weak D call TRBD1 (6 bases). V was pared by 1 base and J by 7 bases, with 8 bases between. The CDR3 loop spans 13 amino acids. The germline CDR1 and CDR2 sequences are LNHNV and YYDKDF (reference sequence). CDR3 coding DNA: TGTGCCACCAGCAGAGGAAGGGGGAATGAGCAGTTCTTC. This encodes CATSRGRGNEQFF.

This clone has just a few counts. The genes are TRBV11-3 and TRBJ2-1; D call uncertain. The CDR3 is 13 residues long. Trimming pared 0 bases from V and 8 bases from J, leaving 8 bases between. Per germline, CDR1 SGHNT and CDR2 YENEEA. The CDR3 region is CASSLDRYDEQFF. CDR3 DNA sequence: TGTGCCAGCAGCTTAGATCGTTACGATGAGCAGTTCTTC.

The table lists this clone with a few counts. The V and J genes are TRBV30 and TRBJ2-1; D not resolved. The CDR3 covers 14 residues. Germline V gene lookup returns CDR1 GTSNPN and CDR2 SVGIG (reference sequence). V was shortened by 0 bases and J by 2 bases, with 8 bases between the two germline ends. CDR3 DNA sequence: TGTGCCTGGAGTGTAGTTGGAGCCTACAATGAGCAGTTCTTC. This translates into CAWSVVGAYNEQFF. Full variable domain (rest looked up from reference TRBV30 and TRBJ2-1): SQTIHQWPATLVQPVGSPLSLECTVEGTSNPNLYWYRQAAGRGLQLLFYSVGIGQISSEVPQNLSASRPQDRQFILSSKKLLLSDSGFYLCAWSVVGAYNEQFFGPGTRLTVL.